These T cell receptor beta chains were read from a single sample in a study of T cell responses to AZD1222 COVID-19 vaccine. Data came from immunoSEQ multiplex PCR; TCRdb stores just in-frame clones and leaves some out. The sample records 150,000 or so clones, roughly 88% being singletons. The sequencing here drew on peripheral blood, taken on day 0 of AZD1222 vaccination. Receptors were obtained from an adult in good health. CDR3s include the opening cysteine and the closing phenylalanine or tryptophan. D genes are given only for firm matches. The size field is filled for only some rows; it gives once, few, many or a size class.

v_call: TRBV6-1; j_call: TRBJ1-5; clone_size: few; d_call: .; cdr3_nt: TGTGCCAGCAGTGAACCAGGGATTTTTGTCAATCAGCCCCAGCATTTT; cdr3_aa: CASSEPGIFVNQPQHF
v_call: TRBV2; j_call: TRBJ1-4; clone_size: .; d_call: .; cdr3_nt: TGTGCCAGCAGTGTGCGGGGGAAAGAAAAACTGTTTTTT; cdr3_aa: CASSVRGKEKLFF
v_call: TRBV7-9; j_call: TRBJ2-2; clone_size: .; d_call: .; cdr3_nt: TGTGCCAGCAGCCTGCCCAACGTAGTAGCACCGGGGGAGCTGTTTTTT; cdr3_aa: CASSLPNVVAPGELFF
v_call: TRBV11-3; j_call: TRBJ2-4; clone_size: .; d_call: TRBD2; cdr3_nt: TGTGCCAGCAGCTTAGGCGCGGGGGACATTCAGTACTTC; cdr3_aa: CASSLGAGDIQYF
v_call: TRBV30; j_call: TRBJ1-2; clone_size: few; d_call: TRBD1; cdr3_nt: TGTGCCTGGAGTCCAGGACCGGGACAGGGGTTCTACACCTTC; cdr3_aa: CAWSPGPGQGFYTF
v_call: TRBV27; j_call: TRBJ2-1; clone_size: .; d_call: .; cdr3_nt: TGTGCCAGCAGTCCCTCTAACAGAGGAGGGCAGTTCTTC; cdr3_aa: CASSPSNRGGQFF
v_call: TRBV29-1; j_call: TRBJ2-2; clone_size: .; d_call: TRBD1; cdr3_nt: TGCAGCGTCGGGACAGGGATGAGAACCGGGGAGCTGTTTTTT; cdr3_aa: CSVGTGMRTGELFF
v_call: TRBV6-1; j_call: TRBJ2-7; clone_size: .; d_call: .; cdr3_nt: TGTGCCAGCAGTGATGGCGCAGGGGAGTCCTACGAGCAGTACTTC; cdr3_aa: CASSDGAGESYEQYF
v_call: TRBV5-1; j_call: TRBJ2-3; clone_size: .; d_call: TRBD2; cdr3_nt: TGCGCCAGCAGCTTGGGGGCTAGCGGAAGCACAGATACGCAGTATTTT; cdr3_aa: CASSLGASGSTDTQYF
v_call: TRBV3-1/TRBV3-2; j_call: TRBJ1-3; clone_size: once; d_call: .; cdr3_nt: TGTGCCAGCAGCCCCTTGCGCTCTGGAAACACCATATATTTT; cdr3_aa: CASSPLRSGNTIYF
v_call: TRBV30; j_call: TRBJ1-1; clone_size: once; d_call: .; cdr3_nt: TGTGCCTGGAGTGTACCCCCGGGATCTGAAGCTTTCTTT; cdr3_aa: CAWSVPPGSEAFF
v_call: TRBV11-3; j_call: TRBJ1-4; clone_size: once; d_call: .; cdr3_nt: TGTGCCAACCCGGACAGCCAAACTAATGAAAAACTGTTTTTT; cdr3_aa: CANPDSQTNEKLFF
v_call: TRBV14; j_call: TRBJ1-3; clone_size: .; d_call: .; cdr3_nt: TGTGCCAGCAGCCAAGATGTAAGAAGGGCTCCTTATAGAAACACCATATATTTT; cdr3_aa: CASSQDVRRAPYRNTIYF
v_call: TRBV7-9; j_call: TRBJ2-7; clone_size: .; d_call: .; cdr3_nt: TGTGCCAGCAGCTTAGCCCAGACCTCCTACGAGCAGTACTTC; cdr3_aa: CASSLAQTSYEQYF
v_call: TRBV7-9; j_call: TRBJ2-7; clone_size: few; d_call: TRBD2; cdr3_nt: TGTGCCAGCAGCTTGGGGGGAGGGTACGAGCAGTACTTC; cdr3_aa: CASSLGGGYEQYF
v_call: TRBV19; j_call: TRBJ2-3; clone_size: .; d_call: TRBD2; cdr3_nt: TGTGCCAGTAGTATATTAGGCGGGGGAGGAGATCCGCAGTATTTT; cdr3_aa: CASSILGGGGDPQYF
v_call: TRBV5-1; j_call: TRBJ1-2; clone_size: .; d_call: TRBD1; cdr3_nt: TGCGCCAGCAGCCGACCACTACAGGGGGGAGGCGGCTACACCTTC; cdr3_aa: CASSRPLQGGGGYTF
v_call: TRBV18; j_call: TRBJ1-5; clone_size: .; d_call: .; cdr3_nt: TGTGCCAGCTCAGCATTCGATGATCAGCCCCAGCATTTT; cdr3_aa: CASSAFDDQPQHF
v_call: TRBV4-1; j_call: TRBJ2-3; clone_size: .; d_call: TRBD1; cdr3_nt: TGCGCCAGCAGCCAGGTTCCGGGACAGGTGGGATTAGATACGCAGTATTTT; cdr3_aa: CASSQVPGQVGLDTQYF
v_call: TRBV9; j_call: TRBJ2-3; clone_size: .; d_call: TRBD1; cdr3_nt: TGTGCCAGCAGCCTGCAAGGGACAGCCAAAAACACAGATACGCAGTATTTT; cdr3_aa: CASSLQGTAKNTDTQYF
v_call: TRBV6-6; j_call: TRBJ2-1; clone_size: .; d_call: .; cdr3_nt: TGTGCCAGCAGTTACTCGAGCGGGCTTCCGAACAATGAGCAGTTCTTC; cdr3_aa: CASSYSSGLPNNEQFF
v_call: TRBV24-1; j_call: TRBJ2-1; clone_size: few; d_call: .; cdr3_nt: TGTGCCACCAGTGATTTCTCCAGGGTCGGTCGCGATGAGCAGTTCTTC; cdr3_aa: CATSDFSRVGRDEQFF
v_call: TRBV5-1; j_call: TRBJ2-7; clone_size: .; d_call: TRBD1; cdr3_nt: TGCGCCAGCAGCTTGGGGGACAGAGCCTACGAGCAGTACTTC; cdr3_aa: CASSLGDRAYEQYF
v_call: TRBV14; j_call: TRBJ1-4; clone_size: few; d_call: .; cdr3_nt: TGTGCCAGCAGCCAAGATCGGAGGGGTAATGAAAAACTGTTTTTT; cdr3_aa: CASSQDRRGNEKLFF
v_call: TRBV9; j_call: TRBJ2-1; clone_size: .; d_call: TRBD1; cdr3_nt: TGTGCCAGCACAGGGGGCACGAGGAGCAATGAGCAGTTCTTC; cdr3_aa: CASTGGTRSNEQFF
v_call: TRBV28; j_call: TRBJ1-1; clone_size: .; d_call: .; cdr3_nt: TGTGCCAGCACCTTGGTTCCGGGGTACACTGAAGCTTTCTTT; cdr3_aa: CASTLVPGYTEAFF
v_call: TRBV5-6; j_call: TRBJ2-2; clone_size: .; d_call: TRBD1; cdr3_nt: TGTGCCAGCAGCTGGGTGGACAGGGGGAACACCGGGGAGCTGTTTTTT; cdr3_aa: CASSWVDRGNTGELFF
v_call: TRBV28; j_call: TRBJ1-1; clone_size: .; d_call: .; cdr3_nt: TGTGCCAGCAGTTTCCCCAGACAGGTAGAAGCTTTCTTT; cdr3_aa: CASSFPRQVEAFF
v_call: TRBV2; j_call: TRBJ1-1; clone_size: .; d_call: .; cdr3_nt: TGTGCCAGCAGTGGCTCAAGGGAGGGTACTGAAGCTTTCTTT; cdr3_aa: CASSGSREGTEAFF
v_call: TRBV5-6; j_call: TRBJ1-4; clone_size: .; d_call: .; cdr3_nt: TGTGCCAGCAGCTTGGATCGGGGGTTAGGTGAAAAACTGTTTTTT; cdr3_aa: CASSLDRGLGEKLFF
v_call: TRBV6-2/TRBV6-3; j_call: TRBJ1-2; clone_size: .; d_call: TRBD1; cdr3_nt: TGTGCCAGCAGTTACCTCGGACAGGCCGGGGGCTACACCTTC; cdr3_aa: CASSYLGQAGGYTF
v_call: TRBV28; j_call: TRBJ1-1; clone_size: .; d_call: TRBD1; cdr3_nt: TGTGCCAGCAGATACTCCGGGACAGGGGGCGAAGCTTTCTTT; cdr3_aa: CASRYSGTGGEAFF
v_call: TRBV6-4; j_call: TRBJ1-3; clone_size: once; d_call: .; cdr3_nt: TGTGCCAGCGATCAACGGTACCGAAACACCATATATTTT; cdr3_aa: CASDQRYRNTIYF
v_call: TRBV2; j_call: TRBJ2-1; clone_size: .; d_call: .; cdr3_nt: TGTGCCAGCACTTTGGTAGGGAACAATGAGCAGTTCTTC; cdr3_aa: CASTLVGNNEQFF
v_call: TRBV5-6; j_call: TRBJ1-1; clone_size: .; d_call: .; cdr3_nt: TGTGCCAGCAGCTTTGTTCGGAGGAACACTGAAGCTTTCTTT; cdr3_aa: CASSFVRRNTEAFF
v_call: TRBV5-1; j_call: TRBJ1-4; clone_size: .; d_call: .; cdr3_nt: TGCGCCAGCAGCCCCTCAGAGGGGAGAGCTGAAAAACTGTTTTTT; cdr3_aa: CASSPSEGRAEKLFF
v_call: TRBV2; j_call: TRBJ2-2; clone_size: .; d_call: .; cdr3_nt: TGTGCCAGCAGTGAACCGAACACCGGGGAGCTGTTTTTT; cdr3_aa: CASSEPNTGELFF
v_call: TRBV19; j_call: TRBJ1-4; clone_size: once; d_call: .; cdr3_nt: TGTGCCAGTACAATCTCGAGGGGCGGAAAACTGTTTTTT; cdr3_aa: CASTISRGGKLFF
v_call: TRBV5-1; j_call: TRBJ1-4; clone_size: .; d_call: .; cdr3_nt: TGCGCCAGCAGCTTGGGGGATGTCTCCGAAAAACTGTTTTTT; cdr3_aa: CASSLGDVSEKLFF
v_call: TRBV9; j_call: TRBJ1-2; clone_size: .; d_call: .; cdr3_nt: TGTGCCAGCAGCCCTCCGGGCCGCTATGGCTACACCTTC; cdr3_aa: CASSPPGRYGYTF
v_call: TRBV10-2; j_call: TRBJ1-1; clone_size: .; d_call: .; cdr3_nt: TGCGCCAGCAGTGATTCCGCGCCGGGATTGGCTTTCTTT; cdr3_aa: CASSDSAPGLAFF
v_call: TRBV6-5; j_call: TRBJ1-4; clone_size: .; d_call: .; cdr3_nt: TGTGCCAGCACAGACAGGAAGAATGAAAAACTGTTTTTT; cdr3_aa: CASTDRKNEKLFF
v_call: TRBV2; j_call: TRBJ1-2; clone_size: .; d_call: .; cdr3_nt: TGTGCCAGCAGTGAGGGGAACTATGGCTACACCTTC; cdr3_aa: CASSEGNYGYTF
v_call: TRBV5-1; j_call: TRBJ1-4; clone_size: .; d_call: .; cdr3_nt: TGCGCCAGCAGCTTGGATCAGGGGTTGGTAAATGAAAAACTGTTTTTT; cdr3_aa: CASSLDQGLVNEKLFF
v_call: TRBV5-4; j_call: TRBJ1-1; clone_size: few; d_call: .; cdr3_nt: TGTGCCAGCAACAACCGGGACACTGAAGCTTTCTTT; cdr3_aa: CASNNRDTEAFF
v_call: TRBV6-5; j_call: TRBJ2-3; clone_size: .; d_call: TRBD1; cdr3_nt: TGTGCCAGCAGTTTATCCGGGACAGGGGTGCCAGATACGCAGTATTTT; cdr3_aa: CASSLSGTGVPDTQYF
v_call: TRBV11-1; j_call: TRBJ1-2; clone_size: .; d_call: .; cdr3_nt: TGTGCCAGCAGCTTAGGGGTATCTGATGGCTACACCTTC; cdr3_aa: CASSLGVSDGYTF
v_call: TRBV15; j_call: TRBJ1-1; clone_size: .; d_call: .; cdr3_nt: TGTGCCACCAGCAGAGCGGGGCGGACTGAAGCTTTCTTT; cdr3_aa: CATSRAGRTEAFF
v_call: TRBV7-8; j_call: TRBJ1-4; clone_size: few; d_call: TRBD1; cdr3_nt: TGTGCCAGCAGTTGGACAGGGGGTGGCAATGAAAAACTGTTTTTT; cdr3_aa: CASSWTGGGNEKLFF
v_call: TRBV6-5; j_call: TRBJ1-5; clone_size: .; d_call: TRBD1; cdr3_nt: TGTGCCAGCAGTCGACAGGGAGGTCAGCCCCAGCATTTT; cdr3_aa: CASSRQGGQPQHF
v_call: TRBV27; j_call: TRBJ1-1; clone_size: .; d_call: .; cdr3_nt: TGTGCCAGCAGACAAGGGGCAGATACCATGAACACTGAAGCTTTCTTT; cdr3_aa: CASRQGADTMNTEAFF
v_call: TRBV28; j_call: TRBJ1-5; clone_size: .; d_call: .; cdr3_nt: TGTGCCAGCAGGTCGGGGACGTGGAGCAATCAGCCCCAGCATTTT; cdr3_aa: CASRSGTWSNQPQHF